A single TCR beta chain is shown here with its context. The data belong to a study of shared clonotypes between healthy human individuals. V lost 9 bases and J lost 7, with 22 bases in between. Looked up from germline, CDR1 is SGHVS and CDR2 is FQNEAQ. This CDR3 comprises 15 residues. Genomic DNA per cell subset filled all wells of several immunoSEQ plates. DNA at about 0.2 ug, tens of thousands of T cell genomes, went into sorted-subset replicate PCRs. Using immunoSEQ multiplex PCR, the repertoire was profiled, and TCRdb retains in-frame clones only, with some absent. The top ten hold roughly 0.45% of the sample, which has roughly 1,500,000 clones, roughly 98% seen once.

This TCR came from a man aged 25 to 40 in good health. Sequenced sample: naive CD4+ T cells sorted from blood. The subset: CD45RA+ positively selected. The V gene is TRBV7-8, the J gene TRBJ2-1; D assignment may be TRBD1 or TRBD2 (5 bases each). The CDR3, as DNA: TGTGCCAGTAACCCCAACCCCGGGACCGAGAATGAGCAGTTCTTC. Its translation is CASNPNPGTENEQFF.